What follows is one TCR beta chain and its context. Its antigen is still unknown. Each donor's blood draw was approximately 10 milliliters of peripheral blood. RNA extraction gave at least 5.5 micrograms of total RNA per sample. This sample is drawn from a study of blood T cells in healthy people across ages. CDR1 is SGHTA, CDR2 FQGNSA, per germline. The ends lost 3 bases at V and 4 bases at J; junction bases unmatched: 3. The CDR3 consists of 15 residues. Primed by a sample-barcoded 5' primer and a J-beta primer mix, a second PCR proceeded for about 7 to 11 cycles. Every molecule of cDNA carried a tag from a template-switch adaptor with 12 random nucleotides. TCRdb analysed the 5' RACE reads with MiXCR anew, one entry per CDR3 protein. The table lists hundreds of thousands of distinct CDR3 sequences, 58% of them singletons. Overall study findings and caveats: Naive CD4+ cell counts and diversity both ran higher in long-lived than in aged donors.

The sample comprised blood. The chain carries TRBV7-2 and TRBJ1-2; TRBD1 matches at 12 bases. This TCR was sampled from a man in his thirties or forties in good health. The CDR3 DNA is TGTGCCAGCAGCTTTGGGACAGGGGGCCTCTATGGCTACACCTTC. Its protein is CASSFGTGGLYGYTF.